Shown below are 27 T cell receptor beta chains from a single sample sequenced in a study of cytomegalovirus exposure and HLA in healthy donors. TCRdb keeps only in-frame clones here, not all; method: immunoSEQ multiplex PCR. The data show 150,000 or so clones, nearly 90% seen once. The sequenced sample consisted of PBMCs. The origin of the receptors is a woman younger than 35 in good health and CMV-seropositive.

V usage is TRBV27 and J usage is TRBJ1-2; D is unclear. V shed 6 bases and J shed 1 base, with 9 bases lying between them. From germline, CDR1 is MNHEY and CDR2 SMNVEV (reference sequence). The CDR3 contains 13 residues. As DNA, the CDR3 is TGTGCCAGCAGCCCCCAGATTAACTATGGCTACACCTTC. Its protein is CASSPQINYGYTF.

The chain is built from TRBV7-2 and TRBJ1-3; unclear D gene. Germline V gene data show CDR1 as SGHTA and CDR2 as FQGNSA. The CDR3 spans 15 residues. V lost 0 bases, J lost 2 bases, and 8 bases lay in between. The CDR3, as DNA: TGTGCCAGCAGCTTAGCGATAGGAGCTGGAAACACCATATATTTT. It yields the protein CASSLAIGAGNTIYF. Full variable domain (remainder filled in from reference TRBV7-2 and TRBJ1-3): GAGVSQSPSNKVTEKGKDVELRCDPISGHTALYWYRQSLGQGLEFLIYFQGNSAPDKSGLPSDRFSAERTGGSVSTLTIQRTQQEDSAVYLCASSLAIGAGNTIYFGEGSWLTVV.

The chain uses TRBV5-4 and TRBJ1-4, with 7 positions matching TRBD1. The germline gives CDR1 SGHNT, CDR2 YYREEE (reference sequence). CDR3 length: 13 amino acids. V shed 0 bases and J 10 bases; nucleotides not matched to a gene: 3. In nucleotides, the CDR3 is TGTGCCAGCAGCTTGGAGACAGGGCCAAAACTGTTTTTT. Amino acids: CASSLETGPKLFF.

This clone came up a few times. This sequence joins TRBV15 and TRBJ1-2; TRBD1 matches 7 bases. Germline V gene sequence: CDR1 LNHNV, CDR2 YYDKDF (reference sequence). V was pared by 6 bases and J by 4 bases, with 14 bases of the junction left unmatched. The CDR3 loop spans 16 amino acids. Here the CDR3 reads CATSEGSRGKGYGYTF. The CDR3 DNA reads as TGTGCCACCAGTGAAGGATCCAGGGGGAAGGGCTATGGCTACACCTTC.

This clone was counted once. For the CDR3, the DNA is TGTGCCAGCAGCTTATTAGACATCTCTGGAAACACCATATATTTT. It yields the protein CASSLLDISGNTIYF. The chain combines TRBV7-9 with TRBJ1-3; D unresolved. V was shortened by 2 bases and J by 0 bases, with 8 bases between the two germline ends. Per germline, CDR1 SEHNR and CDR2 FQNEAQ (reference sequence). The CDR3 is 15 amino acids.

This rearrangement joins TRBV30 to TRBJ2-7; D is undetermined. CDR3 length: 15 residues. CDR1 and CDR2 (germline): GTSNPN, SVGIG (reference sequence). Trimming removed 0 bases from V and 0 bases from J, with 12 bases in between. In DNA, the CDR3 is TGTGCCTGGAGTGTATTAACACACACCTCCTACGAGCAGTACTTC. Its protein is CAWSVLTHTSYEQYF.

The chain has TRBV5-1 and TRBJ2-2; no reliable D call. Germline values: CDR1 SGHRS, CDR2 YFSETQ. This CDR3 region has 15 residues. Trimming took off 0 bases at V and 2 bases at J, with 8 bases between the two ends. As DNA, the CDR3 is TGCGCCAGCAGCTTGGCGACTGGAAACACCGGGGAGCTGTTTTTT. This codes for CASSLATGNTGELFF.

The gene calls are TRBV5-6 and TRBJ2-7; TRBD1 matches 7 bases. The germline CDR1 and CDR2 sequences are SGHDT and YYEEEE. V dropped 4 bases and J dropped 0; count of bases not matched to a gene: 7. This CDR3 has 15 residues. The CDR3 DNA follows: TGTGCCAGCAGCCCGACAGGGAAAAGCTCCTACGAGCAGTACTTC. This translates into CASSPTGKSSYEQYF.

CDR3 nucleotides: TGTGCCAGCAGTTTAAGAGGACCCGATGTCGCAGGGGAGGAAAAACTGTTTTTT. It codes for CASSLRGPDVAGEEKLFF. This chain connects TRBV27 to TRBJ1-4; D is perhaps TRBD1 (6 bases). Germline V gives CDR1 MNHEY, CDR2 SMNVEV (reference sequence). The CDR3 is 18 amino acids. Deletions cut 2 bases from V and 8 bases from J, with 24 bases between.

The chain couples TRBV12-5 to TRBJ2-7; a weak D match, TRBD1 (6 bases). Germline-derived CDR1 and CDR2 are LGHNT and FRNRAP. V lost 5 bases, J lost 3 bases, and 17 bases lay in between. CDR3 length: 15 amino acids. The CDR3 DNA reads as TGTGCTAGTGGTAACCCAGAGACAGGAAGCTACGAGCAGTACTTC. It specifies CASGNPETGSYEQYF. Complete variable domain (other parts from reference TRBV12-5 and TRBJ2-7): DARVTQTPRHKVTEMGQEVTMRCQPILGHNTVFWYRQTMMQGLELLAYFRNRAPLDDSGMPKDRFSAEMPDATLATLKIQPSEPRDSAVYFCASGNPETGSYEQYFGPGTRLTVT.

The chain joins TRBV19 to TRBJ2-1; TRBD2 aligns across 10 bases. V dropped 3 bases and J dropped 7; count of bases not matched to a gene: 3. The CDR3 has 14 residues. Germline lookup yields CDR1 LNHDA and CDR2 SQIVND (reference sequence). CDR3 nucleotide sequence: TGTGCCAGTAGTATTCTGGGACTAGCGAATGAGCAGTTCTTC. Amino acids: CASSILGLANEQFF.

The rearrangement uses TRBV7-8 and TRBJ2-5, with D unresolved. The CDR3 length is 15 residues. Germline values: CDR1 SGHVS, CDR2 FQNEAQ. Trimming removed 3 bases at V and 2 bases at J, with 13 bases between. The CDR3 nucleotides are TGTGCCAGCAGCTTTCCGCTCCATCGGCAAGAGACCCAGTACTTC. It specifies CASSFPLHRQETQYF.

The CDR3 nucleotides read TGTGCCAGCAGAGCGGGGTCCTCTTATCAGCCCCAGCATTTT. This translates into CASRAGSSYQPQHF. The chain is built from TRBV6-1 and TRBJ1-5; D uncertain. Germline V gene data show CDR1 as MNHNS and CDR2 as SASEGT. This CDR3 has 14 amino acids. V lost 6 bases and J lost 5, with 14 bases in between.

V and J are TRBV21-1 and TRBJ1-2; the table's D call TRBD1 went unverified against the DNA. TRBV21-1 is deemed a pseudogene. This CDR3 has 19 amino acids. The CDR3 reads CASSKLYRGHIHLDYGYTF. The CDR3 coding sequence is TGTGCCAGCAGCAAACTATACAGGGGTCACATCCACCTAGATTATGGCTACACCTTC.

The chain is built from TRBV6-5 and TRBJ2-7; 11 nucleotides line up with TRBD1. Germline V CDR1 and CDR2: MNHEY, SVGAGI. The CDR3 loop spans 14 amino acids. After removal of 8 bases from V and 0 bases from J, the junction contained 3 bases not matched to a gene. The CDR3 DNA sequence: TGTGCCAGCCCCGGGACAGGGGGCTCCTACGAGCAGTACTTC. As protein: CASPGTGGSYEQYF.

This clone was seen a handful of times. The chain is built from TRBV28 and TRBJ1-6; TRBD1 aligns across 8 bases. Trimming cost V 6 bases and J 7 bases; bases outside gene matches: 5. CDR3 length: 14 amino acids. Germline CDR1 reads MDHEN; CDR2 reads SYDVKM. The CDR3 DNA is TGTGCCAGCAGGAACAGGGGGTTCAATTCACCCCTCCACTTT. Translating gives CASRNRGFNSPLHF.

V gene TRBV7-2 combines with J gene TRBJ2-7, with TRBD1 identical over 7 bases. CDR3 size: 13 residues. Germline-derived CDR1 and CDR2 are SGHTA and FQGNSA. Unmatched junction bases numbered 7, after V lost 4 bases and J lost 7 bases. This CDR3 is CASSSTGLWEQYF. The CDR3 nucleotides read TGTGCCAGCAGCTCGACAGGGCTCTGGGAGCAGTACTTC.

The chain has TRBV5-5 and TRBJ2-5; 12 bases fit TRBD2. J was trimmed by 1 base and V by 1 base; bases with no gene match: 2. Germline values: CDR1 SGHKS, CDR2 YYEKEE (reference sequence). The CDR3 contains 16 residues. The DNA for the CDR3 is TGTGCCAGCAGCTTGTTACTAGCGGGGGGCCAAGAGACCCAGTACTTC. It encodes CASSLLLAGGQETQYF.

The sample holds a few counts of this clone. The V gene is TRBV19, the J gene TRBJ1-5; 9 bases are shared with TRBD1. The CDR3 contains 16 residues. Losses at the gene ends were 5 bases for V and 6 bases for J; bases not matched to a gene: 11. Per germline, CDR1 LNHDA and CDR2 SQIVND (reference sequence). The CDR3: CASSLPRGQGIQPQHF. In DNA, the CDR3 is TGTGCCAGTAGTCTACCTAGGGGACAGGGAATTCAGCCCCAGCATTTT.

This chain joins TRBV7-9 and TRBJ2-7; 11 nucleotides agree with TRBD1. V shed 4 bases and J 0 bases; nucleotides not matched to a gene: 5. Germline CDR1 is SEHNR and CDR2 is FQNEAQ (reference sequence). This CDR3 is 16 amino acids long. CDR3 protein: CASSSWDRGSSYEQYF. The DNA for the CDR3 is TGTGCCAGCAGCTCGTGGGACAGGGGGAGCTCCTACGAGCAGTACTTC. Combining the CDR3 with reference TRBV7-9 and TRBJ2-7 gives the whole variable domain DTGVSQNPRHKITKRGQNVTFRCDPISEHNRLYWYRQTLGQGPEFLTYFQNEAQLEKSRLLSDRFSAERPKGSFSTLEIQRTEQGDSAMYLCASSSWDRGSSYEQYFGPGTRLTVT.

This CDR3 is CAITRGSTDTQYF. As DNA, the CDR3 is TGTGCCATAACGCGGGGGAGCACAGATACGCAGTATTTT. J is TRBJ2-3 and V is TRBV10-3; 7 nucleotides agree with TRBD2. Losses at the gene ends were 9 bases for V and 0 bases for J; bases not matched to a gene: 3. Germline CDR1 and CDR2: ENHRY and SYGVKD. The CDR3 runs 13 residues.

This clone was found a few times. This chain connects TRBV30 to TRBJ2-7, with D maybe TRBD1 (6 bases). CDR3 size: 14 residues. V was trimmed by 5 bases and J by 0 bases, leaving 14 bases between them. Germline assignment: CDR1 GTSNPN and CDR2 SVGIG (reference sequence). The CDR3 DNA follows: TGTGCCTGGGGACAGACTTTGAGCTCCTACGAGCAGTACTTC. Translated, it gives CAWGQTLSSYEQYF.

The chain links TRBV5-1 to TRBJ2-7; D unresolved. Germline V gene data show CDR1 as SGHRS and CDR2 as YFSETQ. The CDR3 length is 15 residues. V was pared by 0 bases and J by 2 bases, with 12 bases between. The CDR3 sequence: CASSLARLYPYEQYF. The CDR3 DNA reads TGCGCCAGCAGCTTGGCCAGGTTGTACCCCTACGAGCAGTACTTC.

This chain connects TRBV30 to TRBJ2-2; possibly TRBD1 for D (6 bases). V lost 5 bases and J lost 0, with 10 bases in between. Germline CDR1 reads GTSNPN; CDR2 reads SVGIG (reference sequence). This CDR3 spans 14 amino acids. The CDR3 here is CAWRTASNTGELFF. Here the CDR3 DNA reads TGTGCCTGGCGGACAGCCTCGAACACCGGGGAGCTGTTTTTT.

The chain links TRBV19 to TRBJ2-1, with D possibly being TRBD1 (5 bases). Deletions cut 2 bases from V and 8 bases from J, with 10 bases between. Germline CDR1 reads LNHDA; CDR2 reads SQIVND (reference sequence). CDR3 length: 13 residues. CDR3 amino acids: CASSITGLDEQFF. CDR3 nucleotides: TGTGCCAGTAGTATAACAGGTCTCGATGAGCAGTTCTTC.

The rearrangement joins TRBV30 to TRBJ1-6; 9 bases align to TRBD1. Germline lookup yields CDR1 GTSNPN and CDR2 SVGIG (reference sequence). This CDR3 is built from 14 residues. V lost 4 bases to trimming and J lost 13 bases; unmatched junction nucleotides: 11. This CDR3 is CAWTPGQGSEPLHF. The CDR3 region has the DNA TGTGCCTGGACCCCGGGACAGGGCAGCGAGCCCCTCCACTTT.

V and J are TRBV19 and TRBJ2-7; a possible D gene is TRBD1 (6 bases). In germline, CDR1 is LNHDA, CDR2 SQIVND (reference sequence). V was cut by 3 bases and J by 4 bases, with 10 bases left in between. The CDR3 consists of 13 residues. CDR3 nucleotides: TGTGCCAGTAGTATCGGACAGCCTTACGAGCAGTACTTC. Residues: CASSIGQPYEQYF.